The 17 T cell receptor beta chains below come from one sample, sequenced in a study of blood T cell repertoires in COVID-19. Sequenced by immunoSEQ multiplex PCR; TCRdb stores in-frame clones only, minus some. The repertoire has a few hundred thousand clones, roughly 87% of them found once; the top ten carry under 6.5%. Sample: PBMCs or T cells enriched from blood (not recorded which). These receptors were collected from a woman aged 25 to 39 who had recovered from COVID-19.

The chain links TRBV18 to TRBJ2-7, with 7 positions matching TRBD1. The CDR3 covers 14 residues. With V trimmed by 4 bases and J by 6 bases, 9 bases remained unmatched. Germline loops: CDR1 KGHSH, CDR2 LQKENI. CDR3 nucleotides: TGTGCCAGCTCACTAGGGACAGTGGAATCCGAGCAGTACTTC. Its protein is CASSLGTVESEQYF.

J is TRBJ2-3 and V is TRBV5-4; 7 bases are shared with TRBD1. V shed 4 bases and J 0 bases; nucleotides not matched to a gene: 8. The length of the CDR3 is 16 residues. Looked up from germline, CDR1 is SGHNT and CDR2 is YYREEE (reference sequence). CDR3: CASSLQTGRSTDTQYF. CDR3 bases: TGTGCCAGCAGCCTTCAGACAGGGCGCAGCACAGATACGCAGTATTTT.

The V gene is TRBV5-1, the J gene TRBJ1-3; D unclear. Germline V gives CDR1 SGHRS, CDR2 YFSETQ. CDR3 length: 15 amino acids. Trimming cost V 1 base and J 0 bases, with 8 bases left between them. CDR3 DNA: TGCGCCAGCAGCTTGCGCGAGGGCTCTGGAAACACCATATATTTT. Its translation is CASSLREGSGNTIYF.

This chain joins TRBV19 and TRBJ1-2; 7 bases agree with TRBD1. The J segment lost 3 bases and the V segment lost 5 bases, leaving 6 bases of the junction unmatched. Germline V gives CDR1 LNHDA, CDR2 SQIVND (reference sequence). The CDR3 runs to 14 residues. The CDR3 protein is CASSSRQGHYGYTF. In DNA, the CDR3 is TGTGCCAGTAGTTCCCGACAGGGACACTATGGCTACACCTTC.

V gene TRBV7-2 combines with J gene TRBJ1-1, with D tentatively TRBD1 (5 bases). The germline CDR1 and CDR2 sequences are SGHTA and FQGNSA. The CDR3 contains 14 residues. V lost 5 bases, J lost 3 bases, and 13 bases lay in between. The CDR3 loop is CASSRRGIDTEAFF. CDR3 nucleotides: TGTGCCAGCAGCCGTCGGGGGATCGACACTGAAGCTTTCTTT.

This sequence joins TRBV10-3 and TRBJ2-1; TRBD1 might be the D (5 bases). CDR3 size: 15 residues. Germline V gene sequence: CDR1 ENHRY, CDR2 SYGVKD. The V gene lost 2 bases and the J gene lost 8 bases, with 16 bases spanning the gap. The CDR3 nucleotides read TGTGCCATCAGTGAGGGACAACTGTTTGTCGATGAGCAGTTCTTC. Translation gives CAISEGQLFVDEQFF.

This clone was seen a handful of times. CDR3 amino acids: CATTGTGNTGELFF. The CDR3, as DNA: TGTGCCACTACCGGGACAGGGAACACCGGGGAGCTGTTTTTT. This rearrangement joins TRBV7-9 to TRBJ2-2, with 8 nucleotides matching TRBD1. CDR1 is SEHNR and CDR2 is FQNEAQ in the germline V gene (reference sequence). Trimming cost V 10 bases and J 1 base; bases outside gene matches: 5. The CDR3 extends over 14 amino acids. The variable domain in full, with the rest retrieved from reference TRBV7-9 and TRBJ2-2, is DTGVSQNPRHKITKRGQNVTFRCDPISEHNRLYWYRQTLGQGPEFLTYFQNEAQLEKSRLLSDRFSAERPKGSFSTLEIQRTEQGDSAMYLCATTGTGNTGELFFGEGSRLTVL.

V and J are TRBV6-2 or TRBV6-3 and TRBJ2-5; 11 bases agree with TRBD2. Trimming removed 6 bases from V and 2 bases from J; junction bases left unmatched: 8. In germline, CDR1 is MNHEY, CDR2 SVGEGT. This CDR3 spans 16 amino acids. CDR3 amino acids: CASSNRGTSGQETQYF. CDR3 nucleotide sequence: TGTGCCAGCAGCAACCGAGGGACTAGCGGACAAGAGACCCAGTACTTC.

The chain carries TRBV7-6 and TRBJ2-5; 9 bases fit TRBD1. CDR1 and CDR2 (germline): SGHVS, FNYEAQ. This CDR3 region has 16 residues. V shed 1 base and J 5 bases; nucleotides not matched to a gene: 8. CDR3 sequence reads: CASSLVGQGFFETQYF. CDR3 sequence (DNA): TGTGCCAGCAGCTTAGTGGGACAGGGTTTTTTCGAGACCCAGTACTTC.

The chain is built from TRBV19 and TRBJ1-6, with a possible D match to TRBD1 (5 bases). Per germline, CDR1 LNHDA and CDR2 SQIVND (reference sequence). The CDR3 has 15 residues. Trimming removed 5 bases from V and 3 bases from J, with 11 bases in between. The CDR3 bases are TGTGCCAGTAGTGCCCTGACAGACTATAATTCACCCCTCCACTTT. Encoded protein: CASSALTDYNSPLHF. Combining the CDR3 with reference TRBV19 and TRBJ1-6 gives the whole variable domain DGGITQSPKYLFRKEGQNVTLSCEQNLNHDAMYWYRQDPGQGLRLIYYSQIVNDFQKGDIAEGYSVSREKKESFPLTVTSAQKNPTAFYLCASSALTDYNSPLHFGNGTRLTVT.

The V call is TRBV6-1, the J call TRBJ1-1, with D unresolved. From germline, CDR1 is MNHNS and CDR2 SASEGT. The CDR3 runs 14 residues. Between the trimmed V and J ends, which lost 3 bases and 5 bases, there was a span of 13 bases. The CDR3 DNA is TGTGCCAGCAGTGAGTCGAGGCAGCTGACTGAAGCTTTCTTT. Translating it yields CASSESRQLTEAFF.

The chain combines TRBV4-2 with TRBJ2-5; tentatively, D is TRBD1 (5 bases). Germline CDR1 reads LGHNA; CDR2 reads YNFKEQ. This CDR3 comprises 14 residues. Trimming pared 4 bases from V and 0 bases from J, leaving 9 bases between. CDR3 loop: CASSPQDYQETQYF. CDR3 DNA: TGTGCCAGCAGCCCACAGGATTACCAAGAGACCCAGTACTTC.

V and J are TRBV9 and TRBJ2-5; 8 bases line up with TRBD2. V was clipped by 0 bases and J by 5 bases; unmatched bases: 6. Germline V gene lookup returns CDR1 SGDLS and CDR2 YYNGEE. The CDR3 has 15 amino acids. CDR3 in amino acids: CASSVVGGGLETQYF. The CDR3 DNA reads as TGTGCCAGCAGCGTAGTCGGCGGGGGGCTGGAGACCCAGTACTTC.

The chain couples TRBV12-5 to TRBJ1-4; D is unclear. Per the germline V gene, CDR1 is LGHNT and CDR2 is FRNRAP. Between the trimmed V and J ends, which lost 3 bases and 5 bases, there was a span of 16 bases. The CDR3 loop spans 16 amino acids. As DNA, the CDR3 is TGTGCTAGTGGTTTCCGACGGGAAAGAAAGAATGAAAAACTGTTTTTT. Encoded protein: CASGFRRERKNEKLFF.

The rearrangement joins TRBV4-1 to TRBJ2-2, with D hard to call. Germline CDR1 MGHRA, CDR2 YSYEKL. The CDR3 runs to 13 residues. V shed 1 base and J shed 8 bases, with 8 bases lying between them. CDR3: CASSQVSVGELFF. Here the CDR3 DNA reads TGCGCCAGCAGCCAAGTTTCAGTGGGGGAGCTGTTTTTT.

The chain combines TRBV7-9 with TRBJ1-1; possible D gene TRBD1, 5 bases. Germline V CDR1 and CDR2: SEHNR, FQNEAQ (reference sequence). The CDR3 length is 14 residues. Trimming stripped 3 bases from V and 3 bases from J, with 11 bases between. The CDR3 protein is CASSFRQGDTEAFF. In nucleotides, the CDR3 is TGTGCCAGCAGCTTCCGGCAGGGCGACACTGAAGCTTTCTTT.

The gene calls are TRBV19 and TRBJ1-4, with 7 bases matching TRBD1. V lost 5 bases to trimming and J lost 0 bases; unmatched junction nucleotides: 9. CDR3 size: 17 residues. Germline-derived CDR1 and CDR2 are LNHDA and SQIVND (reference sequence). CDR3: CASSGGTALATNEKLFF. DNA for the CDR3: TGTGCCAGTAGTGGCGGGACAGCCCTTGCAACTAATGAAAAACTGTTTTTT. Based on the CDR3 plus reference TRBV19 and TRBJ1-4, the full variable domain is DGGITQSPKYLFRKEGQNVTLSCEQNLNHDAMYWYRQDPGQGLRLIYYSQIVNDFQKGDIAEGYSVSREKKESFPLTVTSAQKNPTAFYLCASSGGTALATNEKLFFGSGTQLSVL.